This is a list of T cell receptor beta chains from one sample in a study of blood T cell repertoires in COVID-19. Assay used: immunoSEQ multiplex PCR; TCRdb lists only in-frame clones, some missing. The table includes 270,000 or so clones, about nine tenths detected once. Sequences were obtained from peripheral blood. All receptors come from a woman aged 25 to 45 with active or convalescent COVID-19. Each CDR3 is given with its conserved first and last residue. D genes are given only for firm matches. Only some rows state a clone size, as once, few, many or a class for expanded clones.

V	size	J	D	DNA	CDR3
TRBV6-2/TRBV6-3	once	TRBJ2-7	TRBD1	TGTGCCAGCAGTCAACAGGGGCGAGACGAGCAGTACTTC	CASSQQGRDEQYF
TRBV7-2	.	TRBJ1-5	.	TGTGCCAGCAGCCTACAGGACGGGAGACGCCAGCCCCAGCATTTT	CASSLQDGRRQPQHF
TRBV5-1	once	TRBJ2-1	.	TGCGCCAGCAGTCCGACTCCAGGGGCCTACAATGAGCAGTTCTTC	CASSPTPGAYNEQFF
TRBV9	once	TRBJ2-2	.	TGTGCCAGCAGCGTAGGAGGGCGGGGCGGCTCCGGGGAGCTGTTTTTT	CASSVGGRGGSGELFF
TRBV27	.	TRBJ1-2	.	TGTGCCAGCAGAAGAGGGTTAAAGGGTGGCTACACCTTC	CASRRGLKGGYTF
TRBV25-1	.	TRBJ2-7	.	TGTGCCAGCAGTGCACAGGTCCGGCAGTACTTC	CASSAQVRQYF
TRBV10-3	.	TRBJ1-6	.	TGTGCCATCAGGCAGGGAATACAGAATTCACCCCTCCACTTT	CAIRQGIQNSPLHF
TRBV18	.	TRBJ2-3	TRBD2	TGTGCCAGCTCACCACCGAATTCCGCGGGGGGGCCCGGTACGCAGTATTTT	CASSPPNSAGGPGTQYF
TRBV19	.	TRBJ2-7	.	TGTGCCAGTAGTATATATCGGGGGAGTGACGAGCAGTACTTC	CASSIYRGSDEQYF
TRBV15	.	TRBJ1-3	TRBD1	TGTGCCACCAGCACCGGAGGGACAGGGGCCTCTGGAAACACCATATATTTT	CATSTGGTGASGNTIYF
TRBV3-1/TRBV3-2	.	TRBJ1-5	.	TGTGCCAGCAGCCAAGCCTTGGCAGGGGTATCGGCTCAGCCCCAGCATTTT	CASSQALAGVSAQPQHF
TRBV9	.	TRBJ1-3	.	TGTGCCAGCAGCGAGGCGGACTCTGGAAACACCATATATTTT	CASSEADSGNTIYF
TRBV27	once	TRBJ1-1	.	TGTGCCAGCAGTTTATTTAAGAACACTGAAGCTTTCTTT	CASSLFKNTEAFF
TRBV6-5	.	TRBJ2-6	.	TGTGCCAGCAGTTACAAGGGAGGCTCTGGGGCCAACGTCCTGACTTTC	CASSYKGGSGANVLTF
TRBV7-2	.	TRBJ1-5	TRBD1	TGTGCCAGCAGCCGTGGACAGGGTTGGTATCAGCCCCAGCATTTT	CASSRGQGWYQPQHF
TRBV6-5	.	TRBJ1-4	.	TGTGCCTCCATGGCCGGGGGAGAGGGTGAAAAACTGTTTTTT	CASMAGGEGEKLFF
TRBV7-2	.	TRBJ1-3	.	TGTGCCAGCAGCCCCGGACAGCAACCGCGGGGAAACACCATATATTTT	CASSPGQQPRGNTIYF
TRBV19	.	TRBJ2-5	TRBD2	TGTGCCAGTGTGGTCACTAGCGGGGGGCAAGGAGAGACCCAGTACTTC	CASVVTSGGQGETQYF
TRBV29-1	.	TRBJ2-3	.	TGCAGCGTTGATTCGGGACAACGCACAGATACGCAGTATTTT	CSVDSGQRTDTQYF
TRBV27	.	TRBJ2-7	.	TGTGCCAGCAGTTACCGCACACGGGACTACGAGCAGTACTTC	CASSYRTRDYEQYF
TRBV7-8	.	TRBJ2-3	TRBD1	TGTGCCAGCAGCTTAGGGACAGGGCGCACAGATACGCAGTATTTT	CASSLGTGRTDTQYF
TRBV12-3/TRBV12-4	.	TRBJ1-3	.	TGTGCCAGCGCGGACATAGGAAACACCATATATTTT	CASADIGNTIYF
TRBV5-1	.	TRBJ1-2	TRBD1	TGCGCCAGCAGCCCGAACTCCGGGACAGTCAACTATGGCTACACCTTC	CASSPNSGTVNYGYTF
TRBV6-5	.	TRBJ1-1	.	TGTGCCAGCAGTTACTCGATTGAGCGCGGCCGAGCTTTCTTT	CASSYSIERGRAFF
TRBV12-3/TRBV12-4	once	TRBJ2-3	.	TGTGCCAGCGGTACATCAGGGACAGATACGCAGTATTTT	CASGTSGTDTQYF
TRBV10-3	.	TRBJ2-1	TRBD2	TGTGCCATCAGTGAGGATACTAGCGGGAGCTCCTACAATGAGCAGTTCTTC	CAISEDTSGSSYNEQFF